This TCR beta chain was retrieved from a study of blood T cell repertoires in COVID-19 (dated by TCRdb to about 2020). Concerning the study at large: The collaborator samples originated in the United States, Italy and Spain and spanned the acute and convalescent phases of COVID-19. The prospective study material was composed of cDNA or gDNA derived from T cells, B-cell-depleted T cells, or PBMCs. Subjects who had been exposed to COVID-19, were actively infected with it, or had recovered from it provided the deeply sampled blood TCRbeta repertoires that made up the dataset. The repertoires were made available in a free public database intended to serve as a resource for research on the immune response to SARS-CoV-2. Samples were obtained from the ongoing ImmuneRACE study (first 160 participants) and from 1,000 to 1,500 subjects provided by 6 global collaborators. Sample metadata almost always included a de-identified subject ID, COVID-19 status, age in years and sex. Where HLA class I and class II types were available, the types were taken from metadata supplied by the sample provider, not from assay-based typing. The paper as a whole reports these results and caveats: The amount of clinical and demographic metadata varied by source and participant and was provided uncurated.

A word on this clone: Its antigen has not been determined. No much larger clone exists at a distance of one base, and base qualities are not known.

The germline V gene provides CDR1 SGHRS and CDR2 YFSETQ. Compared with germline, V lacks 0 bases and J lacks 3 bases; bases without a gene match: 8. The CDR3 measures 17 amino acids from cysteine to phenylalanine. CDR3 DNA is the only sequence kept; it has 51 bases, read in frame from the first base. Whole blood was collected in K2EDTA tubes by collaborating institutions according to the institutions' own protocols. For TCRbeta analysis, collaborator samples were shipped as frozen whole blood, as isolated PBMCs, or as DNA extracted from either sample type. TCRbeta CDR3 regions were amplified from genomic DNA by means of the immunoSEQ Assay, a bias-controlled multiplex PCR. From the authors' description of their analysis: The number of nucleated cells in each sample was estimated by amplification of reference gene primers within the assay. To quantify the absolute abundance of each unique TCRbeta CDR3 rearrangement, sequence reads were collapsed and filtered. Productive Simpson clonality was computed per sample as the square root of Simpson's diversity index over productive rearrangements. Imported from immuneACCESS, the table was reduced by TCRdb to in-frame sequences with V and J called. These copies leave out some clones; in studies compared against another copy, an unresolved V gene accounts for under half, and the cause of the remainder is not known. V and J calls and clone size are copied from that table; D and trimming were computed from the DNA. The sample table records about 49,000 clones; 70% to 90% of these occur just once. Clones ranked in the top ten supply 10% to 15% of the sample.

Sequenced input: peripheral blood. The receptor was isolated from an elderly man with acute or convalescent COVID-19. This sequence uses TRBV5-1 and TRBJ2-3, with 9 middle bases fitting TRBD2. The CDR3 reads CASSLANEAGGTDTQYF. The nucleotide sequence reads TGCGCCAGCAGCTTGGCCAACGAGGCGGGGGGGACAGATACGCAGTATTTT.